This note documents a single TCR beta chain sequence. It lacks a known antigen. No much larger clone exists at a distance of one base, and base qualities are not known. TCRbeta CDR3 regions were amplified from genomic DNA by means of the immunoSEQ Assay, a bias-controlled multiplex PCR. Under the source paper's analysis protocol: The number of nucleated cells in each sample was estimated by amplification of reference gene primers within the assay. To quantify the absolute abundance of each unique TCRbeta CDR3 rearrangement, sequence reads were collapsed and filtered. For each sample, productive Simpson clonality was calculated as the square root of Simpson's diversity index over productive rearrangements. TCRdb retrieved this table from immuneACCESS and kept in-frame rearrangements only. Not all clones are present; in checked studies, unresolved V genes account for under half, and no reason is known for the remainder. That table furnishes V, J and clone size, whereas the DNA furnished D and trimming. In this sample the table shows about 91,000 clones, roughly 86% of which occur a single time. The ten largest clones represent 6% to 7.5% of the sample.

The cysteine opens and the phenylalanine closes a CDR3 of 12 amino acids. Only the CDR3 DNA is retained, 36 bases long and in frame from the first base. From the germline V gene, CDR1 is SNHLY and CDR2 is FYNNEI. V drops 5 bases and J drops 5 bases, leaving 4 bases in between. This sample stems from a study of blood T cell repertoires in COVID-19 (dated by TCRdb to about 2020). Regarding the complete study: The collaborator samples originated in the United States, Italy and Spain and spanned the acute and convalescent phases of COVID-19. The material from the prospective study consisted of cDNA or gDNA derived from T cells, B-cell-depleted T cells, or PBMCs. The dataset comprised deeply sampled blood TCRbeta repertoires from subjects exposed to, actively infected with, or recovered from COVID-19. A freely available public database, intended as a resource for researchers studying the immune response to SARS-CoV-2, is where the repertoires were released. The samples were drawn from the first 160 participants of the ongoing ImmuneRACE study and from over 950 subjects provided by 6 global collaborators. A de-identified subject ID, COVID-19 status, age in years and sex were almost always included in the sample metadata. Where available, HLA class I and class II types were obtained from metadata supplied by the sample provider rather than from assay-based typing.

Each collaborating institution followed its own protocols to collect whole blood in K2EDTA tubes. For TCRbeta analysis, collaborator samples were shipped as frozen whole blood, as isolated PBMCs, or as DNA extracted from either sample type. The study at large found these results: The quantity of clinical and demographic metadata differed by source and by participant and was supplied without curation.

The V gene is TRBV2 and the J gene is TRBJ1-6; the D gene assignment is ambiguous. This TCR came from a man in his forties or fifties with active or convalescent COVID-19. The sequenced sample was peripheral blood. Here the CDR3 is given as CASSPNNSPLHF. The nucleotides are TGTGCCAGCAGTCCTAATAATTCACCCCTCCACTTT.